The T cell receptor (beta chain) under discussion was sequenced for a study of identifying expanded T cells in peripheral blood. Whole-study findings and limits: Variance in clone template counts between approximately two-week samples significantly increased with total template count across all healthy donors. Differentially abundant clones: roughly 1.2 between replicates, around 17 at about two weeks, roughly 18 at four.

TCRdb keeps only in-frame clones here, not all; method: immunoSEQ multiplex PCR. This sample has some 120,000 clones; about 80% occur once, and the top ten carry approximately 3%. This clone was recorded once. Its matching antigen is unknown. Healthy donors had no documented immune events, such as infections, while sampled. Germline-derived CDR1 and CDR2 are SGHTA and FQGNSA. With 5 bases removed from V and 2 bases from J, the gap between germline ends came to 9 bases. This CDR3 has 13 amino acids. The TCR was taken from a person between 18 and 75 years old in good health. The chain joins TRBV7-2 to TRBJ1-1; D uncertain. Specimen: blood. As DNA, the CDR3 is TGTGCCAGCAGCGAACAGAGAAACACTGAAGCTTTCTTT. It is translated as CASSEQRNTEAFF. Together with reference TRBV7-2 and TRBJ1-1, the CDR3 gives the full variable domain: GAGVSQSPSNKVTEKGKDVELRCDPISGHTALYWYRQSLGQGLEFLIYFQGNSAPDKSGLPSDRFSAERTGGSVSTLTIQRTQQEDSAVYLCASSEQRNTEAFFGQGTRLTVV.